The 20 T cell receptor beta chains in this list originate from one sample, sequenced in a study of cytomegalovirus exposure and HLA in healthy donors. Researchers ran the PCR with 60 Vbeta and 13 Jbeta primers. This table comes from immunoSEQ multiplex PCR, and its TCRdb copy is limited to in-frame clones, with some not included. The sample consists of roughly 54,000 clones, approximately 63% of them appearing once. The sample taken for sequencing was PBMCs. Receptor source: a woman in her fifties or sixties in good health and CMV-seropositive.

J is TRBJ1-1 and V is TRBV23-1; 8 nucleotides align to TRBD1. TRBV23-1 is sorted into the ORF group, with uncertain function. The CDR3 runs 16 residues. The J segment lost 4 bases and the V segment lost 5 bases, leaving 12 bases of the junction unmatched. CDR3 in amino acids: CASSSPRTGGRTEAFF. The DNA for the CDR3 is TGCGCCAGCAGTTCTCCCCGTACAGGGGGACGCACTGAAGCTTTCTTT.

The chain joins TRBV9 to TRBJ1-6; TRBD1 agrees at 7 bases. Germline V gene lookup returns CDR1 SGDLS and CDR2 YYNGEE. V was clipped by 4 bases and J by 6 bases; unmatched bases: 4. This CDR3 contains 14 residues. The CDR3 DNA is TGTGCCAGCAGCCCCGGGACAGCTAATTCACCCCTCCACTTT. Protein product: CASSPGTANSPLHF.

This clone was seen a few times. The V gene is TRBV6-5, the J gene TRBJ2-3, with D possibly TRBD2 on 5 matching bases. In germline, CDR1 is MNHEY, CDR2 SVGAGI. V was shortened by 7 bases and J by 3 bases, with 17 bases between the two germline ends. This CDR3 comprises 15 residues. This CDR3 reads CASTPRSSRTDTQYF. CDR3 DNA: TGTGCCAGCACCCCGCGATCTAGCCGTACAGATACGCAGTATTTT.

This chain connects TRBV14 to TRBJ2-7, with D tentatively TRBD2 (5 bases). Trimming took 4 bases from V and 0 from J, leaving 13 bases between them. The CDR3 runs to 15 residues. Germline CDR1 reads SGHDN; CDR2 reads FVKESK. As DNA, the CDR3 is TGTGCCAGCAGCCCTTCCTCGGGATTCTCCTACGAGCAGTACTTC. Encoded protein: CASSPSSGFSYEQYF.

About this clone itself: One end of the junction does not line up with germline, which may come from a read error. The V and J genes are TRBV7-9 and TRBJ1-1, with D unclear. There are 13 residues in the CDR3. Germline V gives CDR1 SEHNR, CDR2 FQNEAQ (reference sequence). CDR3 coding DNA: TGTTCCAGCAGCTTAGAGGGAGACACTGAAGCTTTCTTT. This gives the protein CSSSLEGDTEAFF. The full variable domain, its missing parts supplied by reference TRBV7-9 and TRBJ1-1, is DTGVSQNPRHKITKRGQNVTFRCDPISEHNRLYWYRQTLGQGPEFLTYFQNEAQLEKSRLLSDRFSAERPKGSFSTLEIQRTEQGDSAMYLCSSSLEGDTEAFFGQGTRLTVV.

The chain couples TRBV25-1 to TRBJ1-5, with D hard to call. V lost 8 bases and J 4 bases, leaving 15 bases between the germline ends. Germline V CDR1 and CDR2: MGHDK, SYGVNS. The CDR3 sequence is 14 residues long. The CDR3 spells CASRIIGVNQPQHF. The CDR3 DNA reads TGTGCCAGCCGAATCATCGGGGTTAATCAGCCCCAGCATTTT.

The CDR3 DNA is TGTGCCAGCAGCCCCCGGGAATCGGAAAAACTGTTTTTT. It is translated as CASSPRESEKLFF. The J gene is TRBJ1-4, the V gene TRBV5-8; D remains ambiguous. Trimming took 4 bases from V and 8 from J, leaving 12 bases between them. Germline V gene data show CDR1 as SGHTS and CDR2 as YDEGEE. The CDR3 extends over 13 amino acids.

This clone was found many times. The genes are TRBV29-1 and TRBJ1-1; 7 positions agree with TRBD1. V gave up 6 bases and J gave up 0 bases; unmatched junction bases: 7. The CDR3 extends over 14 amino acids. CDR1 and CDR2 from the germline V gene are SQVTM and ANQGSEA. In nucleotides, the CDR3 is TGCAGCGTCGTGACAGGGATTATGAACACTGAAGCTTTCTTT. It specifies CSVVTGIMNTEAFF.

This clone was seen a few times. The chain joins TRBV5-1 to TRBJ1-4; TRBD1 matches 9 bases. The CDR3 length is 17 residues. Germline V gene lookup returns CDR1 SGHRS and CDR2 YFSETQ. V was pared by 5 bases and J by 3 bases, with 11 bases of the junction left unmatched. The CDR3 DNA is TGCGCCAGCAGGAAGGGACAGGGAGGAGCAGCTAATGAAAAACTGTTTTTT. Protein product: CASRKGQGGAANEKLFF.

This chain links TRBV6-6 with TRBJ2-7; TRBD1 aligns across 7 bases. The trim removed 2 bases at V and 2 bases at J, leaving 6 bases unmatched. The V gene's germline CDR1 is MNHNY and CDR2 SVGAGI (reference sequence). This CDR3 has 15 amino acids. The CDR3 coding sequence is TGTGCCAGCAGTTACCGACAGGGCGCGACCTACGAGCAGTACTTC. Translating gives CASSYRQGATYEQYF.

The chain couples TRBV2 to TRBJ2-7, with 8 bases aligning to TRBD1. Germline V lookup: CDR1 SNHLY, CDR2 FYNNEI. The V and J ends lost 6 bases and 12 bases, in that order; junction bases with no gene match: 16. The CDR3 length is 14 residues. CDR3 residues: CASRNLRQGITPYF. CDR3 sequence (DNA): TGTGCCAGCAGGAACTTGAGACAGGGGATTACTCCGTACTTC.

The chain joins TRBV7-2 to TRBJ2-3; D may be TRBD1 (5 bases). The CDR3 covers 16 residues. V gave up 3 bases and J gave up 1 base, with 14 bases separating them. Germline V gene data show CDR1 as SGHTA and CDR2 as FQGNSA. The CDR3 coding sequence is TGTGCCAGCAGCTTCCAGGGTTTGGCGGGCACAGATACGCAGTATTTT. Translation: CASSFQGLAGTDTQYF.

This sequence joins TRBV2 and TRBJ1-6, with 7 bases that match TRBD1. The CDR3 spans 15 residues. Losses at the gene ends were 9 bases for V and 4 bases for J; bases not matched to a gene: 9. Germline V CDR1 and CDR2: SNHLY, FYNNEI. The DNA of the CDR3 is TGTGCCAGGGGGGACAGAGCGCAATATAATTCACCCCTCCACTTT. This gives the protein CARGDRAQYNSPLHF.

This chain uses TRBV7-2 with TRBJ2-7; 9 bases match TRBD1. The CDR3 loop spans 14 amino acids. Germline CDR1 is SGHTA and CDR2 is FQGNSA. Trimming at V came to 6 bases and at J to 1 base, leaving 4 bases not matched to a gene. CDR3 DNA: TGTGCCAGCAGGACCGGGACAGGGTCCTACGAGCAGTACTTC. It is translated as CASRTGTGSYEQYF.

There are a few counts of this clone. The chain links TRBV6-5 to TRBJ2-5; tentative D call: TRBD1 (6 bases). This CDR3 is 14 amino acids long. Trimming took off 5 bases at V and 6 bases at J, with 16 bases between the two ends. Germline CDR1 MNHEY, CDR2 SVGAGI. The CDR3 DNA is TGTGCCAGCAGTAGCAATCAGGGGTTTCAGACCCAGTACTTC. Translated: CASSSNQGFQTQYF.

The V and J genes are TRBV5-8 and TRBJ2-3; D is perhaps TRBD2 (5 bases). The V gene lost 4 bases and the J gene lost 1 base, with 13 bases spanning the gap. The CDR3 is 15 residues long. Germline CDR1 is SGHTS and CDR2 is YDEGEE. CDR3 in amino acids: CASSPRGSGTDTQYF. The CDR3 DNA follows: TGTGCCAGCAGCCCCCGGGGTAGCGGCACAGATACGCAGTATTTT.

V usage is TRBV5-1 and J usage is TRBJ1-2; D unclear. There are 16 residues in the CDR3. Trimming took off 5 bases at V and 6 bases at J, with 23 bases between the two ends. Looked up from germline, CDR1 is SGHRS and CDR2 is YFSETQ. The chain's CDR3 is CASSQELPGSSDGYTF. CDR3 DNA: TGCGCCAGCAGTCAAGAACTTCCAGGTTCTAGCGATGGCTACACCTTC.

This clone qualifies as large (0.1 to 1%). This chain joins TRBV7-3 and TRBJ1-1; 9 nucleotides match TRBD1. CDR3 length: 13 amino acids. V lost 1 base to trimming and J lost 10 bases; unmatched junction nucleotides: 4. CDR1 and CDR2 (germline): SGHTA, FQGTGA. CDR3 DNA: TGTGCCAGCAGCTTAAAACCACAGGGGGCAGCTTTCTTT. It translates to CASSLKPQGAAFF.

The chain links TRBV28 to TRBJ1-2, with a tentative D call TRBD1 (5 bases). This CDR3 has 11 residues. Germline CDR1 reads MDHEN; CDR2 reads SYDVKM. The V end was cut by 8 bases, the J end by 4 bases, with 8 bases between. CDR3: CASLGGYGYTF. CDR3 coding DNA: TGTGCCAGCCTCGGGGGCTATGGCTACACCTTC.

The J gene is TRBJ1-2, the V gene TRBV5-1; TRBD1 matches at 8 bases. The junction had 2 bases not matched to a gene; V was cut back by 0 bases and J by 4 bases. Germline V gene lookup returns CDR1 SGHRS and CDR2 YFSETQ. The CDR3 is 14 residues long. The CDR3 is CASSLGGTGYGYTF. The CDR3 coding sequence is TGCGCCAGCAGCTTGGGCGGGACAGGCTATGGCTACACCTTC.